The 27 T cell receptor beta chains presented below share a single source sample, sequenced in a study of cytomegalovirus exposure and HLA in healthy donors. 13 Jbeta primers and 60 Vbeta primers were used for the PCR. The protocol was immunoSEQ multiplex PCR, while the TCRdb copy is restricted to in-frame clones and leaves out a portion. The sample yields roughly 150,000 clones, around 70% seen once. Sequenced: PBMCs. These receptors originate from a man in his late teens or twenties in good health and CMV-seropositive.

The chain uses TRBV30 and TRBJ2-6; D ambiguous. Germline assignment: CDR1 GTSNPN and CDR2 SVGIG (reference sequence). The V end was cut by 0 bases, the J end by 0 bases, with 21 bases between. The CDR3 has 20 residues. CDR3: CAWSVHVSVPTISGANVLTF. DNA for the CDR3: TGTGCCTGGAGTGTCCACGTGTCGGTCCCAACCATCTCTGGGGCCAACGTCCTGACTTTC.

The V gene is TRBV5-1, the J gene TRBJ1-1; 7 bases match TRBD1. After removal of 3 bases from V and 3 bases from J, the junction contained 8 bases not matched to a gene. CDR1 and CDR2 (germline): SGHRS, YFSETQ. This CDR3 contains 15 residues. CDR3 DNA: TGCGCCAGCAGCTCAAGGGGGACAGAAGACACTGAAGCTTTCTTT. Amino acid sequence: CASSSRGTEDTEAFF. Based on the CDR3 plus reference TRBV5-1 and TRBJ1-1, the full variable domain is KAGVTQTPRYLIKTRGQQVTLSCSPISGHRSVSWYQQTPGQGLQFLFEYFSETQRNKGNFPGRFSGRQFSNSRSEMNVSTLELGDSALYLCASSSRGTEDTEAFFGQGTRLTVV.

The chain uses TRBV6-6 and TRBJ1-1, with unresolved D. V lost 2 bases and J 5 bases, leaving 18 bases between the germline ends. From germline, CDR1 is MNHNY and CDR2 SVGAGI (reference sequence). CDR3 length: 16 residues. The CDR3 is CASSYPPEGSRTEAFF. In nucleotides, the CDR3 is TGTGCCAGCAGTTACCCTCCCGAGGGAAGTAGGACTGAAGCTTTCTTT.

The chain has TRBV10-2 and TRBJ2-7; D perhaps matches TRBD2 (5 bases). Trimming stripped 6 bases from V and 0 bases from J, with 6 bases between. The CDR3 runs to 12 residues. Per the germline V gene, CDR1 is WSHSY and CDR2 is SAAADI. The DNA for the CDR3 is TGCGCCAGCAGCGGGGACTCCTACGAGCAGTACGTC. Protein sequence: CASSGDSYEQYV.

The gene calls are TRBV13 and TRBJ2-1, with 11 bases fitting TRBD2. V lost 2 bases and J lost 10; bases outside the gene matches: 7. The germline gives CDR1 PRHDT, CDR2 FYEKMQ (reference sequence). The CDR3 spans 15 residues. The CDR3 protein is CASSLLFSGRGEQFF. CDR3 nucleotide sequence: TGTGCCAGCAGCTTACTTTTTAGCGGGAGGGGCGAGCAGTTCTTC.

The V and J genes are TRBV4-1 and TRBJ1-1; weak D call: TRBD1 (5 bases). Trimming stripped 4 bases from V and 3 bases from J, with 12 bases between. Germline assignment: CDR1 MGHRA and CDR2 YSYEKL. The CDR3 is made up of 14 amino acids. The CDR3 region has the DNA TGCGCCAGCAGCCCTTCGGAGGGGCACACTGAAGCTTTCTTT. Translated: CASSPSEGHTEAFF.

The chain employs TRBV5-1 and TRBJ2-5; D possibly corresponds to TRBD1 (6 bases). V lost 1 base and J 5 bases, leaving 12 bases between the germline ends. In germline, CDR1 is SGHRS, CDR2 YFSETQ. The CDR3 spans 14 residues. The CDR3 nucleotides are TGCGCCAGCAGCTTGAGGACAGTCAGGGAGACCCAGTACTTC. Translated: CASSLRTVRETQYF.

The rearrangement uses TRBV5-1 and TRBJ2-3; D is possibly TRBD1 (5 bases). Germline CDR1 and CDR2: SGHRS and YFSETQ. This CDR3 is built from 14 residues. Trimming removed 7 bases at V and 0 bases at J, with 12 bases between. The CDR3 reads CASGLDSSTDTQYF. Here the CDR3 DNA reads TGCGCCAGCGGCCTAGACAGTAGCACAGATACGCAGTATTTT.

Comment on this clone: The missing conserved phenylalanine or tryptophan at the end of this CDR3 makes a read error likely. As DNA, the CDR3 is TGTGCCAGCAGCTTCCGGGATACAATCATGAACACTGAAGCTTTCTGT. Translating gives CASSFRDTIMNTEAFC. The rearrangement links TRBV11-3 to TRBJ1-1; no firm D call. The length of the CDR3 is 16 residues. The germline V gene has CDR1 SGHNT and CDR2 YENEEA. Trimming took off 3 bases at V and 0 bases at J, with 14 bases between the two ends.

V is TRBV12-5 and J is TRBJ2-7; D is unclear. The V gene lost 1 base and the J gene lost 3 bases, with 4 bases spanning the gap. The germline V gene encodes CDR1 LGHNT and CDR2 FRNRAP. This CDR3 is 12 amino acids long. The CDR3 spells CASGLDNYEQYV. In nucleotides, the CDR3 is TGTGCTAGTGGTTTGGACAACTACGAGCAGTACGTC.

The rearrangement joins TRBV11-2 to TRBJ2-5; D not certain. The CDR3 has 11 amino acids. Germline CDR1 is SGHAT and CDR2 is FQNNGV. V was shortened by 5 bases and J by 4 bases, with 5 bases between the two germline ends. The CDR3 sequence: CASSPGETQYF. DNA for the CDR3: TGTGCCAGCAGCCCGGGAGAGACCCAGTACTTC.

The rearrangement links TRBV18 to TRBJ2-1; 14 nucleotides match TRBD2. Germline CDR1 KGHSH, CDR2 LQKENI. J lost 7 bases, V lost 3 bases, and 2 bases had no gene match. This CDR3 region has 15 residues. CDR3 sequence: CASSPGLAGDNEQFF. CDR3 coding DNA: TGTGCCAGCTCACCGGGACTAGCGGGAGATAATGAGCAGTTCTTC.

This clone has just a few counts. V and J are TRBV5-1 and TRBJ2-1, with 13 nucleotides matching TRBD2. The germline V gene encodes CDR1 SGHRS and CDR2 YFSETQ. V shed 0 bases, J shed 3 bases, and the junction held 3 bases outside the gene matches. The CDR3 totals 17 residues. For the CDR3, the DNA is TGCGCCAGCAGCTTGGGGGGGACTAGCGGGATCTACAATGAGCAGTTCTTC. Translation: CASSLGGTSGIYNEQFF.

The chain has TRBV5-1 and TRBJ2-5, with TRBD1 identical over 8 bases. Losses at the gene ends were 3 bases for V and 3 bases for J; bases not matched to a gene: 10. The length of the CDR3 is 16 residues. Looked up from germline, CDR1 is SGHRS and CDR2 is YFSETQ. CDR3 sequence: CASSSLPTGDKETQYF. For the CDR3, the DNA is TGCGCCAGCAGCTCCTTACCGACAGGGGACAAAGAGACCCAGTACTTC. The full variable domain, rest sourced from reference TRBV5-1 and TRBJ2-5, is KAGVTQTPRYLIKTRGQQVTLSCSPISGHRSVSWYQQTPGQGLQFLFEYFSETQRNKGNFPGRFSGRQFSNSRSEMNVSTLELGDSALYLCASSSLPTGDKETQYFGPGTRLLVL.

V and J are TRBV7-6 and TRBJ2-7, with TRBD1 identical over 9 bases. The trim removed 5 bases at V and 7 bases at J, leaving 6 bases unmatched. Germline CDR1 reads SGHVS; CDR2 reads FNYEAQ. This CDR3 has 13 residues. CDR3 DNA: TGTGCCAGCAGCCCGTACAGGGGGCGGGAGCAGTACGTC. Translation: CASSPYRGREQYV.

Worth noting for this clone: The germline gene is not matched at one end of the junction; a read error may be the cause. The chain uses TRBV7-9 and TRBJ1-2; D remains ambiguous. The CDR3 covers 12 residues. Germline V gives CDR1 SEHNR, CDR2 FQNEAQ (reference sequence). The CDR3 here is CSSSLNREGYTF. In DNA, the CDR3 is TGTTCCAGCAGCTTAAACCGGGAGGGCTACACCTTC.

This clone turned up a few times. This chain connects TRBV6-1 to TRBJ1-5, with 7 bases aligning to TRBD1. The CDR3 is made up of 14 amino acids. V lost 6 bases and J lost 0; bases outside the gene matches: 2. Germline-derived CDR1 and CDR2 are MNHNS and SASEGT. Here the CDR3 DNA reads TGTGCCAGCAGCGACAGGGATAGCAATCAGCCCCAGCATTTT. This encodes CASSDRDSNQPQHF.

To note about this clone: Its ends do not fully match the called genes, so a read error is possible. Other DNA sequences in the same sample also yield this CDR3. The rearrangement joins TRBV9 to TRBJ2-3; D might be TRBD2 (6 bases). CDR3 length equals 14 residues. Germline CDR1 and CDR2: SGDLS and YYNGEE. CDR3 amino acids: CASTQGGVTDTQYF. The CDR3 region has the DNA TGTGCCAGCACCCAAGGCGGGGTTACAGATACGCAGTACTTT.

A few counts support this clone. The chain links TRBV5-1 to TRBJ2-2, with 9 bases lining up with TRBD1. CDR3 size: 15 residues. V lost 4 bases and J lost 4; bases outside the gene matches: 5. Germline CDR1 SGHRS, CDR2 YFSETQ. CDR3 bases: TGCGCCAGCAGCCCCGCGACAGGGGGCACCGGGGAGCTGTTTTTT. Its protein is CASSPATGGTGELFF.

The genes are TRBV6-1 and TRBJ2-1; D might be TRBD1 (5 bases). V gave up 7 bases and J gave up 1 base, with 11 bases separating them. The germline V gene encodes CDR1 MNHNS and CDR2 SASEGT. The CDR3 runs to 14 residues. The CDR3 nucleotides are TGTGCCAGCATCGACAGCAGATCCTACAATGAGCAGTTCTTC. Protein: CASIDSRSYNEQFF.

With respect to this clone: The limits of the CDR3 on the DNA are not certain, so only TCRdb's listed CDR3 is given. The rearrangement uses TRBV28 and TRBJ1-6. Germline V lookup: CDR1 MDHEN, CDR2 SYDVKM. The CDR3 contains 12 residues when both ends are counted. The chain's CDR3 is CASSSSGSPLHF.

The J gene is TRBJ2-1, the V gene TRBV30, with TRBD1 identical over 9 bases. V lost 3 bases and J lost 4; bases outside the gene matches: 4. The CDR3 totals 14 residues. Germline loops: CDR1 GTSNPN, CDR2 SVGIG (reference sequence). The CDR3 DNA sequence: TGTGCCTGGAGGATCGGGACAGGGTACAATGAGCAGTTCTTC. This codes for CAWRIGTGYNEQFF.

CDR3 bases: TGCAGCGCCGGTCGGACTAGCAAGACAGATACGCAGTATTTT. As protein: CSAGRTSKTDTQYF. V and J are TRBV29-1 and TRBJ2-3, with 8 positions matching TRBD2. In germline, CDR1 is SQVTM, CDR2 ANQGSEA. The CDR3 has 14 residues. J was trimmed by 3 bases and V by 7 bases; bases with no gene match: 9.

The CDR3 nucleotides read TGTGCCAGCAGTGAAAATCCGGGTGAGAACACTGAAGCTTTCTTT. It is translated as CASSENPGENTEAFF. The rearrangement uses TRBV2 and TRBJ1-1; D call uncertain. V was cut by 2 bases and J by 1 base, with 11 bases left in between. CDR1 is SNHLY, CDR2 FYNNEI, per germline. CDR3 length: 15 residues.

The chain couples TRBV14 to TRBJ2-6; 7 nucleotides agree with TRBD2. CDR3 length: 17 residues. V shed 7 bases, J shed 2 bases, and the junction held 11 bases outside the gene matches. Germline CDR1 reads SGHDN; CDR2 reads FVKESK. This CDR3 is CASTPGGRGTGANVLTF. CDR3 nucleotide sequence: TGTGCCAGCACCCCCGGCGGGAGAGGGACTGGGGCCAACGTCCTGACTTTC.

The J gene is TRBJ1-2, the V gene TRBV18; 7 nucleotides align to TRBD1. V trimming: 6 bases; J trimming: 2 bases; junction bases outside the gene matches: 9. This CDR3 has 15 amino acids. Germline V gene lookup returns CDR1 KGHSH and CDR2 LQKENI. The CDR3 nucleotides are TGTGCCAGCTCCCCAGGACAGGTTCCCAACTATGGCTACACCTTC. This codes for CASSPGQVPNYGYTF.

This clone is a singleton in its sample. The V gene is TRBV6-5, the J gene TRBJ2-3; unclear D gene. Germline V CDR1 and CDR2: MNHEY, SVGAGI. The CDR3 has 14 residues. Deletions cut 7 bases from V and 2 bases from J, with 13 bases between. CDR3 bases: TGTGCCAGCACCCCCCAGGCCTTCACAGATACGCAGTATTTT. Protein product: CASTPQAFTDTQYF.